In its sample, the clone carrying this T cell receptor beta chain was seen once. The V gene's germline CDR1 is SEHNR and CDR2 FQNEAQ (reference sequence). V was trimmed by 7 bases and J by 5 bases, leaving 18 bases between them. The CDR3 totals 15 residues. In the authors' methods: How many nucleated cells were present was estimated from reference gene primer amplification. The data were produced by immunoSEQ multiplex PCR, yet TCRdb's version contains in-frame clones alone and is incomplete. V and J calls and clone size are given by that table; D and trimming were obtained from the DNA. The sample has 250,000 to 400,000 clones; 70% to 90% are singletons. This record belongs to a study of blood T cell repertoires in COVID-19. Study background: COVID-19 samples collected from the United States, Italy and Spain covered acute and convalescent phases.

A Seattle source enrolled patients during active infection and followed them longitudinally. This chain joins TRBV7-9 and TRBJ2-1; the D gene is possibly TRBD2 (6 bases). The clonotype was recovered from a woman aged 30 to 39 with COVID-19, enrolled during active disease. The sample was peripheral blood. The CDR3 loop is CASNLGGGENNEQFF. As DNA, the CDR3 is TGTGCCAGCAATCTGGGCGGCGGGGAGAACAATGAGCAGTTCTTC.